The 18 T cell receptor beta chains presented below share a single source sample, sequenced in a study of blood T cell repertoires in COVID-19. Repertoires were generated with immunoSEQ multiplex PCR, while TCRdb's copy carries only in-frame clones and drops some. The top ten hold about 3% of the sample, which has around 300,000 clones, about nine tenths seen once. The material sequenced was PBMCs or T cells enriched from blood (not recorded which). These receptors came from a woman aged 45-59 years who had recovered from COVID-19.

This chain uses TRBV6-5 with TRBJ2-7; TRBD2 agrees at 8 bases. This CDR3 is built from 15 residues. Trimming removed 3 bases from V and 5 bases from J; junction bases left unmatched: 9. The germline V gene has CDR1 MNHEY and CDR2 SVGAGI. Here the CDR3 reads CASSYLSGRADEQYF. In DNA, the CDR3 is TGTGCCAGCAGTTATTTGTCCGGGAGGGCCGACGAGCAGTACTTC.

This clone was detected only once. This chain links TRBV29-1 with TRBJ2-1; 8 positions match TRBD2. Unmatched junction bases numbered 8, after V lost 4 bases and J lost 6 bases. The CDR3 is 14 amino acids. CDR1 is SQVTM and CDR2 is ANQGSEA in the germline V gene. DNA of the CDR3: TGCAGCGTTGTTGGCGGGAGGACCAGCAATGAGCAGTTCTTC. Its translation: CSVVGGRTSNEQFF.

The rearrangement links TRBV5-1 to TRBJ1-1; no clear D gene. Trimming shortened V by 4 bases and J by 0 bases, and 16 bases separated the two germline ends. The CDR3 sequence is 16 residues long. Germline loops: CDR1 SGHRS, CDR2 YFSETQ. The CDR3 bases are TGCGCCAGCAGCGCAGGAAGGGAGAGGATGAACACTGAAGCTTTCTTT. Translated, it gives CASSAGRERMNTEAFF.

The CDR3 loop reads CASFAQRPGTGFNGYTF. DNA for the CDR3: TGTGCCAGCTTCGCACAACGTCCCGGGACAGGTTTTAATGGCTACACCTTC. J is TRBJ1-2 and V is TRBV28; 8 bases fit TRBD1. J was trimmed by 6 bases and V by 8 bases; bases with no gene match: 20. Germline values: CDR1 MDHEN, CDR2 SYDVKM. This CDR3 comprises 17 residues.

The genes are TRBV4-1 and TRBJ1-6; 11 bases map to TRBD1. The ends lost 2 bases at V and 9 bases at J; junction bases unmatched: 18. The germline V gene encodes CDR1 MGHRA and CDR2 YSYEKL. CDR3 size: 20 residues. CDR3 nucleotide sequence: TGCGCCAGCAGCCAAAAGTTACTGGACAGGGGGCATGGAATCGGTTCACCCCTCCACTTT. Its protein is CASSQKLLDRGHGIGSPLHF.

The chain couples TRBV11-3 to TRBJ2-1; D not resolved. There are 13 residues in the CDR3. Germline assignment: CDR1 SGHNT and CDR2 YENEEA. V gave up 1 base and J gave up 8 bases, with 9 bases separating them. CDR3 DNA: TGTGCCAGCAGCTTAGGGTTCATAGATGAGCAGTTCTTC. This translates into CASSLGFIDEQFF.

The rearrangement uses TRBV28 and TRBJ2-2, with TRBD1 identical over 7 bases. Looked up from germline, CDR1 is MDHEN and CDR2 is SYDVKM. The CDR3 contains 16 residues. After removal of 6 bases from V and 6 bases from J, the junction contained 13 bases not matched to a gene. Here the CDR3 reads CASSPTGTARSGELFF. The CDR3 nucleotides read TGTGCCAGCAGCCCCACCGGGACAGCCCGATCCGGGGAGCTGTTTTTT.

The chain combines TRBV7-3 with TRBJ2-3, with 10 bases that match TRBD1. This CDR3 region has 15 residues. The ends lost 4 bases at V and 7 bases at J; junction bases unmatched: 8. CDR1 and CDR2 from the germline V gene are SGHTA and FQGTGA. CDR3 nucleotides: TGTGCCAGCAGCTCCCCGGGACAGGGGATGCATACGCAGTATTTT. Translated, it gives CASSSPGQGMHTQYF.

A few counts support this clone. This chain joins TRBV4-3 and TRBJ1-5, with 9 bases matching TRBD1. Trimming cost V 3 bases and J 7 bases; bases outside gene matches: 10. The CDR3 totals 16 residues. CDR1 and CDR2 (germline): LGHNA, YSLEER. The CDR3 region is CASSQGQGWLGQPQHF. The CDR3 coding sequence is TGCGCCAGCAGCCAGGGACAGGGTTGGTTGGGCCAGCCCCAGCATTTT.

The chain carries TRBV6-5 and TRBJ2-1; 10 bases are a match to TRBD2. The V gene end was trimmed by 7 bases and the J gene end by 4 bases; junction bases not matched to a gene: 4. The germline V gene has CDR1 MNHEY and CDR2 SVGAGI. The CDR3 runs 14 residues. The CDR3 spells CASTPGLAYNEQFF. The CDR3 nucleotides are TGTGCCAGCACCCCGGGACTAGCGTACAATGAGCAGTTCTTC.

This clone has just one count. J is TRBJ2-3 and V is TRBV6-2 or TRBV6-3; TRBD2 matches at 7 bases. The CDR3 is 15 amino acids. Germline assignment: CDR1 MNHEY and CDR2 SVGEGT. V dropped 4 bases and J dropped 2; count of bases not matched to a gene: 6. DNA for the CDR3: TGTGCCAGCAGTTCAGCCGGGAGGAACACAGATACGCAGTATTTT. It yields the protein CASSSAGRNTDTQYF.

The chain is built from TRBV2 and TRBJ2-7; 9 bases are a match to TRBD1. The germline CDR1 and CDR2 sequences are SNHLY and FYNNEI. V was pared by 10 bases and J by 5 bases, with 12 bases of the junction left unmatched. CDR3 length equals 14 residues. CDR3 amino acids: CATRRGTGSDEQYF. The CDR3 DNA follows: TGTGCCACCCGGAGGGGGACAGGGAGCGACGAGCAGTACTTC.

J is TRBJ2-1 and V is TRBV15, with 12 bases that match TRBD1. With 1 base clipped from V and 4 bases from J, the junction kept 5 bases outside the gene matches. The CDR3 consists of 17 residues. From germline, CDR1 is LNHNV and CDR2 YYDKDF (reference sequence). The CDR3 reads CATSRGRDRGQYNEQFF. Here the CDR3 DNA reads TGTGCCACCAGCAGAGGCCGGGACAGGGGGCAATACAATGAGCAGTTCTTC.

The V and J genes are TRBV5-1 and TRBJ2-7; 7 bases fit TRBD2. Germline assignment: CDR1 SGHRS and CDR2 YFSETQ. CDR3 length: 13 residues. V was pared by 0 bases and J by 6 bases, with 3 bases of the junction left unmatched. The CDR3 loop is CASSLEPGGEQYF. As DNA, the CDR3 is TGCGCCAGCAGCTTGGAACCGGGGGGCGAGCAGTACTTC.

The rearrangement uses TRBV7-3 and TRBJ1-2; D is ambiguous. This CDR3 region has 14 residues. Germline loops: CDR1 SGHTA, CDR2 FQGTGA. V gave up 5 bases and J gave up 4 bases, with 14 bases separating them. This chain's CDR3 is CASSPLRVSYGYTF. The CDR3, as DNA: TGTGCCAGCAGCCCACTTCGGGTCAGCTATGGCTACACCTTC.

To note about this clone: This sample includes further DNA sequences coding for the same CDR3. CDR3 residues: CASSLTGGTEAFF. The CDR3 DNA reads TGTGCCAGCAGCTTAACGGGGGGGACGGAAGCTTTCTTT. This chain connects TRBV7-3 to TRBJ1-1; D is possibly TRBD1 (5 bases). V was shortened by 0 bases and J by 8 bases, with 10 bases between the two germline ends. Germline values: CDR1 SGHTA, CDR2 FQGTGA. The CDR3 covers 13 residues.

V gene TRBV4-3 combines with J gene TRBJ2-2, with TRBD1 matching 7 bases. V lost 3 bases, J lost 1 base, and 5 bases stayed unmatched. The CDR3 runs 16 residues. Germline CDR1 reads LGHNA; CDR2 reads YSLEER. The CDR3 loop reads CASSQGQILNTGELFF. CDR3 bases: TGCGCCAGCAGCCAGGGACAGATCCTGAACACCGGGGAGCTGTTTTTT.

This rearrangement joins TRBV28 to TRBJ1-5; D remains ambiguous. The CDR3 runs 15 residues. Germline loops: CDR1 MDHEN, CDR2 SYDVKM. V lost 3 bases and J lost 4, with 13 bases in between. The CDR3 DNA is TGTGCCAGCAGTTTCGTGGGCAGCTTTAATCAGCCCCAGCATTTT. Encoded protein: CASSFVGSFNQPQHF.